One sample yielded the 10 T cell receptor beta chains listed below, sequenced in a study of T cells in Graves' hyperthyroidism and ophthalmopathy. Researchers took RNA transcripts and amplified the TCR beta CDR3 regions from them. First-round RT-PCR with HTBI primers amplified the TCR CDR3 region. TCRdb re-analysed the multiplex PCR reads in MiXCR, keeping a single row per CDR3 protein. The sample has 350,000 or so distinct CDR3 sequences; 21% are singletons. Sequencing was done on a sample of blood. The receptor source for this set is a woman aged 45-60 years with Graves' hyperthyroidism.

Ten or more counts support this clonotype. Written as DNA, the CDR3 is TGTGCCATCAGTGATTTTGACGGGTCGATTAGCACAGATACGCAGTATTTT. Protein product: CAISDFDGSISTDTQYF. The rearrangement joins TRBV10-3 to TRBJ2-3; D ambiguous. CDR1 and CDR2 (germline): ENHRY, SYGVKD. Trimming pared 3 bases from V and 0 bases from J, leaving 16 bases between. The CDR3 sequence is 17 residues long.

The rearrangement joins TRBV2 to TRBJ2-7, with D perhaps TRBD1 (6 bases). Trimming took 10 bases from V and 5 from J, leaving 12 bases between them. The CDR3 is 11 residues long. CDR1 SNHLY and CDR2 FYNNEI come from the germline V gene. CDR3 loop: CATDRNNEQYF. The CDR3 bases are TGTGCCACGGACAGAAATAACGAGCAGTACTTC.

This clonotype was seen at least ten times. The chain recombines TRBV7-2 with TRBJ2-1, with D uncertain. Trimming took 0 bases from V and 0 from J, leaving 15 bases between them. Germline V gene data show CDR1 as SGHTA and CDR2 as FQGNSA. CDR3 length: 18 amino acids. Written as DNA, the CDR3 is TGTGCCAGCAGCTTAGCGTTCGTAAGAGGAAGCTCCTACAATGAGCAGTTCTTC. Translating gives CASSLAFVRGSSYNEQFF.

The CDR3 loop reads CASSSSTGREEQFF. The CDR3 nucleotides read TGTGCCAGCAGCTCGTCGACAGGGCGGGAGGAGCAGTTCTTC. The genes are TRBV7-8 and TRBJ2-1; D is perhaps TRBD1 or TRBD2 (7 bases each). Per germline, CDR1 SGHVS and CDR2 FQNEAQ. The CDR3 extends over 14 amino acids. With 4 bases removed from V and 10 bases from J, the gap between germline ends came to 17 bases.

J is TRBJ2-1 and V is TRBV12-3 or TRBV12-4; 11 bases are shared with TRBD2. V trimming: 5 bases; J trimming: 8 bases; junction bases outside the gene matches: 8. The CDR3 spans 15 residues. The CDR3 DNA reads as TGTGCCAGCAGTCTACTAGCGGGAGAGGTGTATGAGCAGTTCTTC. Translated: CASSLLAGEVYEQFF.

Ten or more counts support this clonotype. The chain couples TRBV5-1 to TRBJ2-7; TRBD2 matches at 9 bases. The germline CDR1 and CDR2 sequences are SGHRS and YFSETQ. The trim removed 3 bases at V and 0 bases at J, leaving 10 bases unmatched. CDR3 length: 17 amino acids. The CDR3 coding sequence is TGCGCCAGCAGCTCGAAGGCGACTAGCGGCTACTCCTACGAGCAGTACTTC. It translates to CASSSKATSGYSYEQYF.

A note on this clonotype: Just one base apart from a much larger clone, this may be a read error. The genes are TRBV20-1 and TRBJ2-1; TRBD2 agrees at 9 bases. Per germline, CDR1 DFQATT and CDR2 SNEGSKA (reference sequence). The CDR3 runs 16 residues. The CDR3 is CSARDNSGRGYNEQLF. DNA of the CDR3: TGCAGTGCTAGAGATAATAGCGGGAGAGGCTACAATGAGCAGCTCTTC.

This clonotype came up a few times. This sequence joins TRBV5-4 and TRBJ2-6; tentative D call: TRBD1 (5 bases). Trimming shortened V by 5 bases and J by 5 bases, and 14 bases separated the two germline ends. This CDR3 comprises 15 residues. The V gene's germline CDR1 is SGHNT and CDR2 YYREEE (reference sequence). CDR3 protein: CASSSQGNRANVLTF. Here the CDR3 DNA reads TGTGCCAGCAGTTCTCAGGGAAATAGGGCCAACGTCCTGACTTTC.

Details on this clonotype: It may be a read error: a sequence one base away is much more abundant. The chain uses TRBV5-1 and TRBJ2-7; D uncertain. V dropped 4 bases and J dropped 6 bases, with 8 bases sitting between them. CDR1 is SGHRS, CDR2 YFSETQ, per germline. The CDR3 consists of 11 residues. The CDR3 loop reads CASSASTEQYF. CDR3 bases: TGCGCCAGCAGCGCCAGCACCGAGCAGTACTTC.

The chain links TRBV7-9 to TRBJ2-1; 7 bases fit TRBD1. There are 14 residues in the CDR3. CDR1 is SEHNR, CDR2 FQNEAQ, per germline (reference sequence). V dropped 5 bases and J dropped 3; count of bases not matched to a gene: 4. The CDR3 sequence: CASSIGTVYNEQFF. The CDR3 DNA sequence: TGTGCCAGCAGCATCGGGACAGTCTACAATGAGCAGTTCTTC.